A single sample is the source of the 10 T cell receptor beta chains below, sequenced in a study of cytomegalovirus exposure and HLA in healthy donors. Assay used: immunoSEQ multiplex PCR; TCRdb lists only in-frame clones, some missing. The repertoire consists of around 300,000 clones, with over 75% occurring once and the leading ten covering around 0.88%. The sequencing input was PBMCs. The receptors here all came from a man aged 30 to 45 in good health and CMV-seronegative.

This chain connects TRBV2 to TRBJ1-3; 7 bases agree with TRBD1. Trimming cost V 10 bases and J 2 bases; bases outside gene matches: 8. CDR3 length: 14 amino acids. The germline gives CDR1 SNHLY, CDR2 FYNNEI. The CDR3 DNA sequence: TGTGCCACAAGGACAGGTGCTACTGGAAACACCATATATTTT. It codes for CATRTGATGNTIYF.

This chain joins TRBV5-6 and TRBJ2-3, with 7 positions matching TRBD2. The length of the CDR3 is 17 residues. CDR1 is SGHDT, CDR2 YYEEEE, per germline. Trimming removed 2 bases from V and 0 bases from J; junction bases left unmatched: 9. The CDR3 DNA reads TGTGCCAGCAGCTTTCCGGGACTACTAAAAAGCACAGATACGCAGTATTTT. Residues: CASSFPGLLKSTDTQYF.

J is TRBJ1-1 and V is TRBV21-1; the table names TRBD1, a call not compared with the DNA. TRBV21-1 is given as a pseudogene. The CDR3 covers 16 residues. The DNA for the CDR3 is TGTGCCAGCGCCGTCCTTGGCAGTATGATGAACACTGAAGCTTTCTTT. It specifies CASAVLGSMMNTEAFF.

The chain couples TRBV19 to TRBJ2-6, with D maybe TRBD1 (5 bases). There are 15 residues in the CDR3. Germline CDR1 is LNHDA and CDR2 is SQIVND (reference sequence). Trimming left V 6 bases short and J 0 bases short, with 9 bases between. Written as DNA, the CDR3 is TGTGCCAGTAGGGAACAGGTCTCTGGGGCCAACGTCCTGACTTTC. Its translation is CASREQVSGANVLTF.

The genes are TRBV6-5 and TRBJ1-5; D call uncertain. V was clipped by 6 bases and J by 6 bases, with 18 bases between them. Germline loops: CDR1 MNHEY, CDR2 SVGAGI. The CDR3 contains 15 residues. The CDR3, as DNA: TGTGCCAGCAGCCGCGGTGGAAGGGCGGGTCAGCCCCAGCATTTT. Protein product: CASSRGGRAGQPQHF.

The chain recombines TRBV2 with TRBJ1-5, with D possibly matching TRBD1 (6 bases). Germline CDR1 reads SNHLY; CDR2 reads FYNNEI. Trimming left V 8 bases short and J 0 bases short, with 14 bases between. The CDR3 is 15 residues long. CDR3 protein: CASGEGGYSNQPQHF. The CDR3 nucleotides are TGTGCCAGCGGGGAGGGGGGTTATAGCAATCAGCCCCAGCATTTT.

The chain combines TRBV7-9 with TRBJ2-7, with 13 bases aligning to TRBD2. V was clipped by 6 bases and J by 4 bases; unmatched bases: 6. The CDR3 sequence is 15 residues long. CDR1 is SEHNR, CDR2 FQNEAQ, per germline (reference sequence). CDR3 bases: TGTGCCAGCAGACCGGGACTAGCGGGGCTTTACGAGCAGTACTTC. This gives the protein CASRPGLAGLYEQYF.

J is TRBJ1-5 and V is TRBV27; 8 bases are a match to TRBD1. Looked up from germline, CDR1 is MNHEY and CDR2 is SMNVEV (reference sequence). This CDR3 is built from 17 residues. V lost 4 bases and J lost 0; bases outside the gene matches: 8. The CDR3, as DNA: TGTGCCAGCAGTTATTGGACAGGGATGAATAGCAATCAGCCCCAGCATTTT. This codes for CASSYWTGMNSNQPQHF.

The table lists this clone with a count of one. This chain links TRBV7-2 with TRBJ1-2; D perhaps matches TRBD1 (5 bases). The V end was cut by 6 bases, the J end by 0 bases, with 14 bases between. Per germline, CDR1 SGHTA and CDR2 FQGNSA. This CDR3 contains 15 residues. The CDR3 DNA reads TGTGCCAGCAGTCGAGGCCAGGGATCTAACTATGGCTACACCTTC. Protein sequence: CASSRGQGSNYGYTF. The entire variable domain, with the rest obtained from reference TRBV7-2 and TRBJ1-2, is as follows: GAGVSQSPSNKVTEKGKDVELRCDPISGHTALYWYRQSLGQGLEFLIYFQGNSAPDKSGLPSDRFSAERTGGSVSTLTIQRTQQEDSAVYLCASSRGQGSNYGYTFGSGTRLTVV.

The chain joins TRBV5-5 to TRBJ1-2; tentative D call: TRBD1 (5 bases). CDR1 is SGHKS and CDR2 is YYEKEE in the germline V gene (reference sequence). The V end lost 5 bases, the J end lost 4 bases, and 15 bases lay between the germline ends. This CDR3 region has 14 residues. This CDR3 reads CASSRGAGSYGYTF. The CDR3 region has the DNA TGTGCCAGCAGTCGCGGGGCAGGGAGCTATGGCTACACCTTC.